This entry features one T cell receptor beta chain sequence. This entry comes from a study of blood T cell repertoires in COVID-19. TCRdb's table, derived via immunoSEQ multiplex PCR, lists solely in-frame clones and lacks some. The sample carries approximately 310,000 clones, 80% to 90% recorded once. The CDR3 totals 14 residues. CDR1 SGDLS and CDR2 YYNGEE come from the germline V gene. Trimming took off 6 bases at V and 2 bases at J, with 15 bases between the two ends. The TCR comes from a young man who had recovered from COVID-19. The J gene is TRBJ2-7, the V gene TRBV9; D not certain. The sequenced sample consisted of PBMCs or T cells enriched from blood (not recorded which). The CDR3 nucleotides read TGTGCCAGCACCCAAACCGATGAGACCTACGAGCAGTACTTC. This codes for CASTQTDETYEQYF. Drawing the rest from reference TRBV9 and TRBJ2-7, the complete variable domain is DSGVTQTPKHLITATGQRVTLRCSPRSGDLSVYWYQQSLDQGLQFLIQYYNGEERAKGNILERFSAQQFPDLHSELNLSSLELGDSALYFCASTQTDETYEQYFGPGTRLTVT.